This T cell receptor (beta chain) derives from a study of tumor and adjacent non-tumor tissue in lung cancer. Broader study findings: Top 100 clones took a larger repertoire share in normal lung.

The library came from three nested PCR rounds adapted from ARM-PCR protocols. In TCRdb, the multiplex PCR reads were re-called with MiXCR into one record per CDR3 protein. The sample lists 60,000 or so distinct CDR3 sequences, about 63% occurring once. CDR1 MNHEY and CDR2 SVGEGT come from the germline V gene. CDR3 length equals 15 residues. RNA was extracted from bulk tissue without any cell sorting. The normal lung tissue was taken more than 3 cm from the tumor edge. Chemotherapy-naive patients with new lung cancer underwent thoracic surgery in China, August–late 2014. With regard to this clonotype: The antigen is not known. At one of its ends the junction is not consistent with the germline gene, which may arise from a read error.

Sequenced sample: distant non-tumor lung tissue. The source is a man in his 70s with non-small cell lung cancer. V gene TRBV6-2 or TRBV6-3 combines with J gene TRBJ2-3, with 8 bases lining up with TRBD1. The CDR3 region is CVSSPDRGPADMQYF. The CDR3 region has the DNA TGTGTCAGCAGCCCCGACAGGGGACCCGCAGATATGCAGTATTTT.